Listed here is a single T cell receptor (beta chain). CD8 cells classed as naive were CD45RO-negative and positively selected for CCR7, excluding terminally differentiated effector memory CD45RA+ cells. The data were taken from a study of shared clonotypes between healthy human individuals. The V gene lost 5 bases and the J gene lost 2 bases, with 9 bases spanning the gap. CDR1 and CDR2 from the germline V gene are MNHEY and SMNVEV (reference sequence). The CDR3 contains 14 residues. The assay was immunoSEQ multiplex PCR, and TCRdb's table has in-frame clones only and misses some. The sample contains approximately 720,000 clones, 92% of which appear only once.

Sample: naive CD8+ T cells sorted from blood. The V and J genes are TRBV27 and TRBJ2-2; D possibly matches TRBD1 or TRBD2 (5 bases each). This TCR was recovered from a man aged 25 to 40 in good health. CDR3 in DNA: TGTGCCAGCAGTCGGGGCCTTAACACCGGGGAGCTGTTTTTT. Amino acids: CASSRGLNTGELFF.